A selection of T cell receptor beta chains follows, all from one sample in a study of CD8+CD57+ T cells in acquired aplastic anemia. A single record per CDR3 protein comes from TCRdb applying MiXCR to the reads. The profile shows approximately 80,000 distinct CDR3 sequences, approximately 70% of them singletons. The source material was sorted CD4+, CD8+, or CD8+CD57+ T cells (not recorded which) from PBMCs. Receptor source: a human donor with aplastic anemia. CDR3s include the opening cysteine and the closing phenylalanine or tryptophan. Clone size is stated in some rows and not others, as once, few, many or a class when expanded.

clone_size	v_call	cdr3_aa
.	TRBV7-9	CASSGGTDQPQHF
.	TRBV11-2	CASSLAGVYEQYF
.	TRBV6-1	CASSEATANVNTEAFF
once	TRBV5-1	CASTDLRQGTNYGYTF
medium-sized	TRBV12-3/TRBV12-4	CASSYAETQYF
once	TRBV7-9	CASSLAATNTEAFF
.	TRBV20-1	CSARPTGRSSYEQYF
.	TRBV27	CASSLSGGNYGYTF
.	TRBV20-1	CSARDVAGMSETQYF
.	TRBV30	CAYTGTGGPCEQYF
.	TRBV7-3	CASSQTSLETQYF
.	TRBV19	CASTRTENTEAFF
.	TRBV5-1	CASSAGTGGGYEKLFF
.	TRBV7-2	CASSLGGLGSPLHF
many	TRBV7-2	CASSPSTGGISPLHF
.	TRBV12-3/TRBV12-4	CASRPLAGGYNEQFF
once	TRBV25-1	CASSVGGSYEQYF
.	TRBV7-6	CASSPLLLRSALEQYF
.	TRBV20-1	CSASREVNTEAFF
many	TRBV19	CASSISGTGLSEQYF
.	TRBV25-1	CASKVSGTYNEQFF
.	TRBV2	CASSDGGVSVRDF
.	TRBV15	CATSTDGPAEKLFF
.	TRBV15	CATSTLLDGYTF
.	TRBV11-2	CASSLRVETQYF
.	TRBV27	CASRDRSSYEQYF
.	TRBV20-1	CSAKAGGGNTEAFF
.	TRBV19	CASSITGIGSGEAFF
.	TRBV4-1	CASSQVVGGHYEQYF
once	TRBV20-1	CSARDWSSGSTDTQYF
.	TRBV24-1	CATSEGLAGMGNEQFF
.	TRBV2	CASSDTGGYNEQFF
.	TRBV10-3	CAIGWDANTEAFF
few	TRBV15	CATSKAEGRTRYGYTF
.	TRBV5-6	CASSLIGQFAYF
.	TRBV7-9	CASREGGYEQYF
.	TRBV20-1	CSARDQGAKHYEQYF
few	TRBV15	CASSSLLGQGETQYF